The next 10 T cell receptor beta chains were all read from a single sample in a study of blood T cells in healthy people across ages. A second PCR of roughly 7 to 11 cycles used a sample-barcoded 5' primer and a J-beta primer mix. TCRdb ran MiXCR on the 5' RACE reads and lists one entry per CDR3 protein. The data show around 710,000 distinct CDR3 sequences, about 42% seen once. Sequences were obtained from blood. The receptors were sampled from an older woman in good health.

This clonotype was observed a single time. The V gene is TRBV28, the J gene TRBJ1-4; 7 bases match TRBD1. This CDR3 has 14 residues. J was trimmed by 7 bases and V by 6 bases; bases with no gene match: 8. Per the germline V gene, CDR1 is MDHEN and CDR2 is SYDVKM. The CDR3 loop is CASRPGTVGEKLFF. The CDR3 bases are TGTGCCAGCAGGCCCGGGACAGTCGGTGAAAAACTGTTTTTT.

The chain joins TRBV7-2 to TRBJ1-2; tentatively, D is TRBD1 (5 bases). Trimming took off 5 bases at V and 8 bases at J, with 18 bases between the two ends. CDR3 size: 14 residues. Germline-derived CDR1 and CDR2 are SGHTA and FQGNSA. The CDR3 reads CASSPGRLTGGYTF. In DNA form, the CDR3 reads TGTGCCAGCAGCCCGGGACGGCTAACTGGAGGCTACACCTTC.

The count of this clonotype is one. This chain links TRBV7-2 with TRBJ2-1, with D unresolved. The CDR3 runs to 14 residues. Looked up from germline, CDR1 is SGHTA and CDR2 is FQGNSA. The V end was cut by 0 bases, the J end by 5 bases, with 8 bases between. Here the CDR3 DNA reads TGTGCCAGCAGCTTAGCTGGAACCAACAATGAGCAGTTCTTC. Its protein product is CASSLAGTNNEQFF.

The V call is TRBV12-3 or TRBV12-4, the J call TRBJ2-1; 8 bases map to TRBD1. CDR3 length equals 15 residues. Unmatched junction bases numbered 6, after V lost 3 bases and J lost 5 bases. The chain's CDR3 is CASSFGGQEHNEQFF. DNA of the CDR3: TGTGCCAGCAGTTTTGGGGGACAGGAACACAATGAGCAGTTCTTC.

This clonotype was detected once. The chain uses TRBV20-1 and TRBJ2-3, with 11 positions matching TRBD2. This CDR3 region has 16 residues. The V segment lost 5 bases and the J segment 2 bases; nucleotides outside the gene matches: 9. Germline V gene sequence: CDR1 DFQATT, CDR2 SNEGSKA (reference sequence). The CDR3 protein is CSAPTLLAGATDTQYF. The CDR3 coding sequence is TGCAGTGCTCCTACTCTACTAGCGGGAGCCACAGATACGCAGTATTTT.

This clonotype was counted a few times. The chain combines TRBV3-1 with TRBJ1-1; a possible D gene is TRBD1 (5 bases). Germline-derived CDR1 and CDR2 are LGHDT and YNNKEL (reference sequence). This CDR3 comprises 14 residues. Trimming removed 2 bases from V and 0 bases from J, with 7 bases in between. The CDR3 DNA reads as TGTGCCAGCAGCCAAATGGGACTGAACACTGAAGCTTTCTTT. This gives the protein CASSQMGLNTEAFF.

This clonotype has a count of ten or more. Here the CDR3 reads CSTEANYGYTF. The CDR3 nucleotides are TGCAGCACCGAAGCTAACTATGGCTACACCTTC. The chain links TRBV29-1 to TRBJ1-2; D gene ambiguous. The germline V gene encodes CDR1 SQVTM and CDR2 ANQGSEA. This CDR3 is 11 amino acids long. V dropped 8 bases and J dropped 0 bases, with 7 bases sitting between them.

V usage is TRBV19 and J usage is TRBJ1-5; D is perhaps TRBD1 (6 bases). The germline V gene has CDR1 LNHDA and CDR2 SQIVND (reference sequence). The germline V and J ends were trimmed by 8 bases and 0 bases, with 14 bases remaining between them. The CDR3 spans 15 residues. The CDR3 is CASASGHLSNQPQHF. The CDR3 DNA is TGTGCCAGTGCCTCGGGACACCTTAGCAATCAGCCCCAGCATTTT. The full variable domain, with the rest looked up from reference TRBV19 and TRBJ1-5, is DGGITQSPKYLFRKEGQNVTLSCEQNLNHDAMYWYRQDPGQGLRLIYYSQIVNDFQKGDIAEGYSVSREKKESFPLTVTSAQKNPTAFYLCASASGHLSNQPQHFGDGTRLSIL.

The chain joins TRBV27 to TRBJ2-3; the D is unclear. The germline V gene has CDR1 MNHEY and CDR2 SMNVEV (reference sequence). V dropped 6 bases and J dropped 4 bases, with 11 bases sitting between them. This CDR3 contains 13 residues. The CDR3 protein is CASSHPPADTQYF. The CDR3 nucleotides read TGTGCCAGCAGCCACCCACCGGCAGATACGCAGTATTTT.

This clonotype turned up a few times. The gene calls are TRBV21-1 and TRBJ2-5; no DNA check was done on the table's D call, TRBD1. TRBV21-1 corresponds to a pseudogene. CDR3 length: 13 amino acids. CDR3 region: CASSKGGGETQYF. The DNA of the CDR3 is TGTGCCAGCAGCAAAGGCGGGGGAGAGACCCAGTACTTC.